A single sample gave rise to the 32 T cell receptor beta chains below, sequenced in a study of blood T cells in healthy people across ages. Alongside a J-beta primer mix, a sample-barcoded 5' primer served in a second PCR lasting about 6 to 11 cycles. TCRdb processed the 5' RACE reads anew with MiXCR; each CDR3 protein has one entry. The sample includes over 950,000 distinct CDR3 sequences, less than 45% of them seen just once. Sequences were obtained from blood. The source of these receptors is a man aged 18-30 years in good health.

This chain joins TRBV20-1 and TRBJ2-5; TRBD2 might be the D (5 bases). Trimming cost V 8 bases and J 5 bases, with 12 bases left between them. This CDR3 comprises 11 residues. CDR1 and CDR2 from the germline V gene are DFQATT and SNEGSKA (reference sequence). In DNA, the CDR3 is TGCAGTCCGAGGGTCCGGGAGACCCAGTACTTC. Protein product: CSPRVRETQYF.

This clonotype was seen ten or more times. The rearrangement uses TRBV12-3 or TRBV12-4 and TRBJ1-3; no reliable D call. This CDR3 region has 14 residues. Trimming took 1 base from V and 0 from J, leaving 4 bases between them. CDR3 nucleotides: TGTGCCAGCAGTTTAGAAGTCTCTGGAAACACCATATATTTT. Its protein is CASSLEVSGNTIYF.

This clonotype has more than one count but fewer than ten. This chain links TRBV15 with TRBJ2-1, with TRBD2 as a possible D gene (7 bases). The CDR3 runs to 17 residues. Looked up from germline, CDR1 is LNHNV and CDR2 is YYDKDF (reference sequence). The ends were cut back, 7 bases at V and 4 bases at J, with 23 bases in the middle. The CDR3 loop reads CATIPLKGGAGYNEQFF. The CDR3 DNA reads TGTGCCACCATCCCTCTCAAAGGGGGGGCAGGATACAATGAGCAGTTCTTC.

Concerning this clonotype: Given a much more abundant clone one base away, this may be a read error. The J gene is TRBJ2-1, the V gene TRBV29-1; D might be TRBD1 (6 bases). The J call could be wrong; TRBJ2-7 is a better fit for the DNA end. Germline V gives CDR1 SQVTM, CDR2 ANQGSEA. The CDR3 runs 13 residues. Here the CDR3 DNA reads TGCAGTGTCGGACAGAGCTCCTACAATGAGCAGTACTTC. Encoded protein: CSVGQSSYNEQYF.

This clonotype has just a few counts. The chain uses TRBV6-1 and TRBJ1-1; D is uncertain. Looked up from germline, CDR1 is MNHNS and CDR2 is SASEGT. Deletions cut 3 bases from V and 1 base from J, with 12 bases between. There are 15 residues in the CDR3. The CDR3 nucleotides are TGTGCCAGCAGTGACCTCGGGCAACCGAACACTGAAGCTTTCTTT. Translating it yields CASSDLGQPNTEAFF.

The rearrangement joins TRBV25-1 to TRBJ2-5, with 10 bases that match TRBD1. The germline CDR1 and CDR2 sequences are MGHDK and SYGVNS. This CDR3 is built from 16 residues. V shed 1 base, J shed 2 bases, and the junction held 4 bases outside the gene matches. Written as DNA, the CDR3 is TGTGCCAGCAGTGAATCGGGGGACAGGGGTCAAGAGACCCAGTACTTC. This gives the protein CASSESGDRGQETQYF.

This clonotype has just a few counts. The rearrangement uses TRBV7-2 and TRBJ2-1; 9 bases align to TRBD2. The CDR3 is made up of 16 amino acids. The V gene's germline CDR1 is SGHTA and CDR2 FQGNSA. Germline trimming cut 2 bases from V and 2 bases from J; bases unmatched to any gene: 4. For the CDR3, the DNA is TGTGCCAGCAGCTTACACGGCGGGGGGGCCTACAATGAGCAGTTCTTC. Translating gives CASSLHGGGAYNEQFF.

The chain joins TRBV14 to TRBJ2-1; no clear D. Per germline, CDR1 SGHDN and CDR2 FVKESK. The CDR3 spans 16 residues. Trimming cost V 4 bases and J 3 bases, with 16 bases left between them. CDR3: CASSPRRTLVYNEQFF. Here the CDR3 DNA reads TGTGCCAGCAGCCCCCGGAGAACACTGGTCTACAATGAGCAGTTCTTC.

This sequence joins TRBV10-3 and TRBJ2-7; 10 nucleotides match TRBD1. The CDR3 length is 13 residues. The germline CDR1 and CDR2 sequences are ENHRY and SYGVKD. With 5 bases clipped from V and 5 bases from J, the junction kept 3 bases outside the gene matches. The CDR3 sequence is CAISKGQGNEQYF. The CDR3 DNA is TGTGCCATCAGTAAGGGACAGGGGAACGAGCAGTACTTC.

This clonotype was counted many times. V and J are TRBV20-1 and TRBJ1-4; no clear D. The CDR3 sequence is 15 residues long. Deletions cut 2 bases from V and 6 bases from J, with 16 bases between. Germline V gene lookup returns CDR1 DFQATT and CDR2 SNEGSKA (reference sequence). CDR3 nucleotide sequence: TGCAGTGCTAGAAGGCCTATCGGGGAACATGAAAAACTGTTTTTT. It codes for CSARRPIGEHEKLFF.

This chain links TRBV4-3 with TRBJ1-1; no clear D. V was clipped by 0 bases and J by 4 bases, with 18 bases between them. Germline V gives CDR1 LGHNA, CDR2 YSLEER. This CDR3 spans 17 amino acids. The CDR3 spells CASSQDRTLWAGTEAFF. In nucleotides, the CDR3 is TGCGCCAGCAGCCAAGATCGGACTCTCTGGGCGGGCACTGAAGCTTTCTTT.

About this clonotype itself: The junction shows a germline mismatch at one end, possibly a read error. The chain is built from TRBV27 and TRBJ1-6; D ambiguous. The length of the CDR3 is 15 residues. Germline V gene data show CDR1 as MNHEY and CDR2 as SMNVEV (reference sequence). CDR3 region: CASRKLSRDNSPLHF. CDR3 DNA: TGTGCCAGCAGAAAACTGAGTAGGGATAACTCACCCCTCCACTTT.

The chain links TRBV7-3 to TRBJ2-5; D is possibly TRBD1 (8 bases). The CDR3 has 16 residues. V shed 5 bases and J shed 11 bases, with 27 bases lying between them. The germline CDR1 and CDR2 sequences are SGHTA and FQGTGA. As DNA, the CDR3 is TGTGCCAGCAGCGCCAGCGGGACAGGCGGTGACAATGAGCAGTACTTC. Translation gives CASSASGTGGDNEQYF.

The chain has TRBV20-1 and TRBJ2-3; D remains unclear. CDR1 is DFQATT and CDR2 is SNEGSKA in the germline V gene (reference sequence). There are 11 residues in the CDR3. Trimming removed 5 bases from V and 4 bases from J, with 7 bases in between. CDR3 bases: TGCAGTGCTCTAAGGGCAGATACGCAGTATTTT. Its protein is CSALRADTQYF.

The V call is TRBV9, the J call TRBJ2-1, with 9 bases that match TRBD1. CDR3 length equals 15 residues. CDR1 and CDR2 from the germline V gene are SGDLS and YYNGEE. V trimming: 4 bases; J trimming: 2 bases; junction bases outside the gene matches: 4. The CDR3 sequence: CASSTRDRAYNEQFF. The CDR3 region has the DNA TGTGCCAGCAGCACCCGGGACAGGGCCTACAATGAGCAGTTCTTC.

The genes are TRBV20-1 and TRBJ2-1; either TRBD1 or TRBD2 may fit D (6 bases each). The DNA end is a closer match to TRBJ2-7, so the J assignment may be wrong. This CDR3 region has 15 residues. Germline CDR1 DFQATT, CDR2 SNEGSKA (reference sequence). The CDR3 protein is CSARSMGGAYNEQYF. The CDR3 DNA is TGCAGTGCTAGGTCCATGGGGGGCGCCTACAATGAGCAGTACTTC.

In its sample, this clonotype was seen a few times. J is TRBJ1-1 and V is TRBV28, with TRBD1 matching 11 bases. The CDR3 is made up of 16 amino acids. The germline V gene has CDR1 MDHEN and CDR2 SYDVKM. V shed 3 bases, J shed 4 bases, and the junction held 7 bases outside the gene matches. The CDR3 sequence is CASSFDDGTGGTEAFF. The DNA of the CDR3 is TGTGCCAGCAGTTTTGACGATGGGACAGGGGGCACTGAAGCTTTCTTT.

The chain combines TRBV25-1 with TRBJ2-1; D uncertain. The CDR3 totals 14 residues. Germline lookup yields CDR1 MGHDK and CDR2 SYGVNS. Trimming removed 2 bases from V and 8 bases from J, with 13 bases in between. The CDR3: CASSEGSVSDEQFF. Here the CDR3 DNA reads TGTGCCAGCAGTGAAGGGTCGGTATCGGATGAGCAGTTCTTC.

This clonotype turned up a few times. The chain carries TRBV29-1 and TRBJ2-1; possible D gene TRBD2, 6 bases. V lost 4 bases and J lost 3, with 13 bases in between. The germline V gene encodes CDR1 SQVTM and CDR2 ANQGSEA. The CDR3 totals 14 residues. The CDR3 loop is CSVGGVGVYNEQFF. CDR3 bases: TGCAGCGTTGGGGGGGTGGGGGTCTACAATGAGCAGTTCTTC.

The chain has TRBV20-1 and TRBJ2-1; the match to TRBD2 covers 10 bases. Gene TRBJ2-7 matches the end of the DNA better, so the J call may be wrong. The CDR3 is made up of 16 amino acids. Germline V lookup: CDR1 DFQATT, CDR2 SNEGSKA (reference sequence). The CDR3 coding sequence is TGCAGTCCCCGGGTAGCGGGGGGCCACTCCTACAATGAGCAGTACTTC. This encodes CSPRVAGGHSYNEQYF.

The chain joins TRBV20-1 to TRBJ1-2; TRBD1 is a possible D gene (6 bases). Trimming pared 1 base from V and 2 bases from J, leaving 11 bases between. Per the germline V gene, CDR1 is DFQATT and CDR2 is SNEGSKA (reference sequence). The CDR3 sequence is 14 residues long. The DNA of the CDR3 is TGCAGTGCTAGAGGGGGGCAGACAAACTATGGCTACACCTTC. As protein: CSARGGQTNYGYTF.

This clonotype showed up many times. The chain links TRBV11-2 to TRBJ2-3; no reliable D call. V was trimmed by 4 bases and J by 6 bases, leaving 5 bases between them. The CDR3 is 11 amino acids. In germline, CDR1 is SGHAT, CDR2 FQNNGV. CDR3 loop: CASSSYDTQYF. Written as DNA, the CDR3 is TGTGCCAGCAGCTCGTATGATACGCAGTATTTT.

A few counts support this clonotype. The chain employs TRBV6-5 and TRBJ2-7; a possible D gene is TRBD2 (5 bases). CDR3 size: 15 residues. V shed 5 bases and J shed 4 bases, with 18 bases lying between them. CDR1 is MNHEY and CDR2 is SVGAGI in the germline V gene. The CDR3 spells CASSRGLYTGYEQYF. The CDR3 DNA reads TGTGCCAGCAGTCGCGGACTTTACACGGGGTACGAGCAGTACTTC.

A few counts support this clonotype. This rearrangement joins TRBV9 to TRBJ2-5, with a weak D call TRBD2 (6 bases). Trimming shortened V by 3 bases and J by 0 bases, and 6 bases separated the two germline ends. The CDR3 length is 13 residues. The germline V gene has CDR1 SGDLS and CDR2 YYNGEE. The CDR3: CASSGGDQETQYF. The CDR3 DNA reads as TGTGCCAGCAGCGGCGGGGACCAAGAGACCCAGTACTTC.

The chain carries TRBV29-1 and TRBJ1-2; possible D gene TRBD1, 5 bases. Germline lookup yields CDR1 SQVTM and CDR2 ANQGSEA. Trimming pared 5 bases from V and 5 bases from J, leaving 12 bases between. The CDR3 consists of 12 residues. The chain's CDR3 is CSVSGSVYGYTF. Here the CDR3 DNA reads TGCAGCGTTTCAGGGAGTGTTTATGGCTACACCTTC.

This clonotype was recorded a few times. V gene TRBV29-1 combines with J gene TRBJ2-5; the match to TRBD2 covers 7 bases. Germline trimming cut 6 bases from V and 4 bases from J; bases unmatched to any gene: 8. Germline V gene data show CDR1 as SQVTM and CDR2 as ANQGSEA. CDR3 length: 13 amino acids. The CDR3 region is CSVGSSGGETQYF. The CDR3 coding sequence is TGCAGCGTGGGATCTAGCGGTGGAGAGACCCAGTACTTC.

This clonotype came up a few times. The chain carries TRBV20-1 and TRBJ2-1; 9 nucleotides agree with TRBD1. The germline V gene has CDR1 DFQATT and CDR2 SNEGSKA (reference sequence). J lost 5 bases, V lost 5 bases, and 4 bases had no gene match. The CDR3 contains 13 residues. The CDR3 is CSARDRENNEQFF. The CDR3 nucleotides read TGCAGTGCTCGGGACAGGGAAAACAATGAGCAGTTCTTC.

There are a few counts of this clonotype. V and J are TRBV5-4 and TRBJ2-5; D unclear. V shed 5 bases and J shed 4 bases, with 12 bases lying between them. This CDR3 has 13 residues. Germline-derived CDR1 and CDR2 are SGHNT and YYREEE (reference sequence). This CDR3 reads CASRGMIGETQYF. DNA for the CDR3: TGTGCCAGCAGGGGGATGATCGGAGAGACCCAGTACTTC.

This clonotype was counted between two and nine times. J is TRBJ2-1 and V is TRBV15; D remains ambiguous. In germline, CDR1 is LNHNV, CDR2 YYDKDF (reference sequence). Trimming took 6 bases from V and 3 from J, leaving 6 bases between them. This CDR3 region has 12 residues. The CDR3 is CATRGLYNEQFF. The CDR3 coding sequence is TGTGCCACCAGGGGTCTCTACAATGAGCAGTTCTTC.

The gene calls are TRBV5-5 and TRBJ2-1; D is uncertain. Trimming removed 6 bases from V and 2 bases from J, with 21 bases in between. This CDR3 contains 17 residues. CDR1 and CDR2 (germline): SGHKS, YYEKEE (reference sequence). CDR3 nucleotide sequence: TGTGCCAGCACCCTTACCTCAGGCAGCCGAACCTACAATGAGCAGTTCTTC. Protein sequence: CASTLTSGSRTYNEQFF.

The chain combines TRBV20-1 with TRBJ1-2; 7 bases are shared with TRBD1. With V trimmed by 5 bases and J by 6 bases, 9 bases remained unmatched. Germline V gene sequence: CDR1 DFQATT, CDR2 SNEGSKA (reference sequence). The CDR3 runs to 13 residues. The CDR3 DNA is TGCAGTGCTCGGGACAGAGTTGTTAATGGCTACACCTTC. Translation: CSARDRVVNGYTF.

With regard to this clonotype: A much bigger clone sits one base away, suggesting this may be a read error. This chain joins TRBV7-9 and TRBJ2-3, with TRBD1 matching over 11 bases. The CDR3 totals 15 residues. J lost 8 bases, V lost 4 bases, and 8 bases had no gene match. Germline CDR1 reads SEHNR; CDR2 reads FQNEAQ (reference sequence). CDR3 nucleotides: TGTGCCAGCAGCTCTCCCGGGACAGGGGGTAGTACGCAGTATTTT. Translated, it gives CASSSPGTGGSTQYF.